Listed below are T cell receptor beta chains from one sample, sequenced in a study of CD4 T cells in relation to SARS-CoV-2 and coronaviruses. Sequenced by immunoSEQ multiplex PCR; TCRdb stores in-frame clones only, minus some. The sample consists of 38,000 or so clones, roughly 82% of them appearing once. These receptors' targets are unknown. Sequencing was done on a sample of memory CD4+ T cells from PBMCs, cultured in vitro. The receptors derive from an adult with COVID-19. Each CDR3 is given with its conserved first and last residue. Fields, in order: clone size, D gene, J gene, V gene, CDR3 DNA, CDR3 protein. D genes are given only for firm matches. Expanded clones get a size class; other rows say once, few or many, or leave the size out.

size: -
D: -
J: TRBJ1-6
V: TRBV3-1/TRBV3-2
DNA: TGTGCCAGCAGCCATCTGGACAGCCATTCACCCCTCCACTTT
CDR3: CASSHLDSHSPLHF

size: -
D: -
J: TRBJ1-6
V: TRBV19
DNA: TGTGCCAGCTCCCTCTTCCAGGGAAATAATTCACCCCTCCACTTT
CDR3: CASSLFQGNNSPLHF

size: -
D: TRBD2
J: TRBJ2-1
V: TRBV6-1
DNA: TGTGCCAGCAGTGAAGCCGCCATGGCACTAGCGCTAGTTTACAATGAGCAGTTCTTC
CDR3: CASSEAAMALALVYNEQFF

size: -
D: TRBD2
J: TRBJ2-3
V: TRBV19
DNA: TGTGCCAGTAGGAAGGGGAGCGGGAGAGGCACAGATACGCAGTATTTT
CDR3: CASRKGSGRGTDTQYF

size: -
D: -
J: TRBJ1-1
V: TRBV5-5
DNA: TGTGCCAGCAGCTTGGAGGGATTGGGGGCGGGTTTCACTGAAGCTTTCTTT
CDR3: CASSLEGLGAGFTEAFF

size: few
D: TRBD2
J: TRBJ2-7
V: TRBV29-1
DNA: TGCAGCGCCCGGACTAGCGGCTCCTACGAGCAGTACTTC
CDR3: CSARTSGSYEQYF

size: -
D: -
J: TRBJ1-1
V: TRBV28
DNA: TGTGCCAGCAGTTTAATAGACCTAAACACTGAAGCTTTCTTT
CDR3: CASSLIDLNTEAFF

size: -
D: -
J: TRBJ1-1
V: TRBV30
DNA: TGTGCCTGGAAAGGACCGGGAGTTACTGAAGCTTTCTTT
CDR3: CAWKGPGVTEAFF

size: -
D: -
J: TRBJ2-1
V: TRBV4-2
DNA: TGTGCCAGCAGCCAAGGTCTTAAGCCTGAGCAGTTCTTC
CDR3: CASSQGLKPEQFF

size: -
D: -
J: TRBJ2-1
V: TRBV29-1
DNA: TGCAGCGTTCAGTTAGCGAGAAACAATGAGCAGTTCTTC
CDR3: CSVQLARNNEQFF

size: -
D: TRBD1
J: TRBJ2-7
V: TRBV3-1/TRBV3-2
DNA: TGTGCCAGCAGCCAAGATCCCCGGGACAGGGTATTCTACGAGCAGTACTTC
CDR3: CASSQDPRDRVFYEQYF

size: -
D: TRBD2
J: TRBJ2-7
V: TRBV28
DNA: TGTGCCAGCAGCTACAGACTAGCGGGGCTGAGGGAGCAGTACTTC
CDR3: CASSYRLAGLREQYF

size: few
D: TRBD1
J: TRBJ2-7
V: TRBV13
DNA: TGTGCCAGCAGCCATCTAGGACAGGATGACTACGAGCAGTACTTC
CDR3: CASSHLGQDDYEQYF

size: -
D: TRBD2
J: TRBJ2-5
V: TRBV28
DNA: TGTGCCAGCAGTTCGCCCGGGACTAGCGGGACAGAGACCCAGTACTTC
CDR3: CASSSPGTSGTETQYF

size: -
D: -
J: TRBJ2-5
V: TRBV7-8
DNA: TGTGCCAGTGGTTGGCCCAACAGAAAGGAGACCCAGTACTTC
CDR3: CASGWPNRKETQYF

size: -
D: TRBD2
J: TRBJ2-1
V: TRBV11-2
DNA: TGTGCCAGCAGCTTCCGACTAGCGGGAGGTTTCTACAATGAGCAGTTCTTC
CDR3: CASSFRLAGGFYNEQFF

size: -
D: TRBD1
J: TRBJ2-7
V: TRBV2
DNA: TGTGCCAGCAGTGAACTGGTGACAGGGTTTTTCGAGCAGTACTTC
CDR3: CASSELVTGFFEQYF

size: -
D: -
J: TRBJ2-2
V: TRBV2
DNA: TGTGCCAGCAGTGAGGGCAGGGCTCCCGCCGGGGAGCTGTTTTTT
CDR3: CASSEGRAPAGELFF

size: -
D: -
J: TRBJ2-1
V: TRBV7-8
DNA: TGTGCCAGCAGCTTAGTCGGTTGGGGGAGCGGTGGAGGAGGTGAGCAGTTCTTC
CDR3: CASSLVGWGSGGGGEQFF

size: -
D: TRBD2
J: TRBJ2-3
V: TRBV5-1
DNA: TGCGCCAGCAGCAACGGACTAGCGGGAGCCACAGATACGCAGTATTTT
CDR3: CASSNGLAGATDTQYF

size: -
D: -
J: TRBJ2-1
V: TRBV11-3
DNA: TGTGCCAGCAGCTTAGATGGAGCAAATGAGCAGTTCTTC
CDR3: CASSLDGANEQFF

size: -
D: -
J: TRBJ2-3
V: TRBV24-1
DNA: TGTGCCACCAGTGATTTGGACAGCACTAGCACAGATACGCAGTATTTT
CDR3: CATSDLDSTSTDTQYF

size: -
D: -
J: TRBJ2-7
V: TRBV6-6
DNA: TGTGCCAGCAGTTACTCCCAGGGGAGGAGGTACGAGCAGTACTTC
CDR3: CASSYSQGRRYEQYF

size: few
D: -
J: TRBJ2-1
V: TRBV5-4
DNA: TGTGCCAGCAGCTTTAAAATAGCGGAGGCCAATGAGCAGTTCTTC
CDR3: CASSFKIAEANEQFF

size: medium-sized
D: TRBD1
J: TRBJ2-7
V: TRBV14
DNA: TGTGCCAGCAGCTCACAGGGGTACGAGCAGTACTTC
CDR3: CASSSQGYEQYF

size: few
D: TRBD2
J: TRBJ2-7
V: TRBV19
DNA: TGTGCCAGTAGTATGACTAGCGGGAGTGGTTACGAGCAGTACTTC
CDR3: CASSMTSGSGYEQYF

size: -
D: -
J: TRBJ1-1
V: TRBV5-8
DNA: TGTGCCAGCAGCCCCGGACCCCTGAACACTGAAGCTTTCTTT
CDR3: CASSPGPLNTEAFF

size: -
D: TRBD2
J: TRBJ2-3
V: TRBV14
DNA: TGTGCCAGCAGCACTAGCGGGAGGGCCGCAGATACGCAGTATTTT
CDR3: CASSTSGRAADTQYF

size: few
D: -
J: TRBJ1-1
V: TRBV10-3
DNA: TGTGCCAACAGTTTAGAACGAACGGGTGAAGCTTTCTTT
CDR3: CANSLERTGEAFF

size: -
D: TRBD1
J: TRBJ2-3
V: TRBV30
DNA: TGTGCCCTTGGACAGGGAACAGATACGCAGTATTTT
CDR3: CALGQGTDTQYF

size: -
D: -
J: TRBJ1-4
V: TRBV14
DNA: TGTGCCAGCAGCCAAGATCCCGGTAGTGAAAAACTGTTTTTT
CDR3: CASSQDPGSEKLFF

size: -
D: TRBD2
J: TRBJ2-7
V: TRBV7-2
DNA: TGTGCCAGCAGCAAATCCGGGACTAGTCTCTACGAGCAGTACTTC
CDR3: CASSKSGTSLYEQYF

size: -
D: -
J: TRBJ2-1
V: TRBV19
DNA: TGTGCCAGTAGTCAGGCTAGCCGAACGCAAGAGCAGTTCTTC
CDR3: CASSQASRTQEQFF

size: once
D: TRBD1
J: TRBJ1-2
V: TRBV2
DNA: TGTGCCAGCGGTGGACAGGGAAGCTATGGCTACACCTTC
CDR3: CASGGQGSYGYTF

size: -
D: -
J: TRBJ1-2
V: TRBV10-3
DNA: TGTGCCATCAGTGGACAGAACTATGGCTACACCTTC
CDR3: CAISGQNYGYTF

size: -
D: TRBD2
J: TRBJ2-1
V: TRBV20-1
DNA: TGCAGTGCTAGTTTCGGACTAGTTCGATCCAATGAGCAGTTCTTC
CDR3: CSASFGLVRSNEQFF

size: once
D: -
J: TRBJ2-1
V: TRBV10-3
DNA: TGTGCCATCAGTGTTACACAGGGAGACTACAATGAGCAGTTCTTC
CDR3: CAISVTQGDYNEQFF

size: -
D: TRBD2
J: TRBJ2-7
V: TRBV10-3
DNA: TGTGCCATACGGGAGGGTGTTTTTGGCGAGCAGTACTTC
CDR3: CAIREGVFGEQYF